In this sample, the clone carrying this TCR beta chain turned up a few times. What it recognizes is unknown. This CDR3 contains 15 residues. Trimming removed 3 bases at V and 1 base at J, with 12 bases between. The germline V gene has CDR1 MRHNA and CDR2 SNTAGT. Treatment specified: approximately 11-day PBMC culture with coronavirus spike peptide pools or control peptides (ViraFEST assay). The sample comes from a study of vaccination and CD4 T cells after COVID-19. General study points: Rising from approximately 21 to 38, the median of SARS-CoV-2-reactive clonotypes did not change significantly. Researchers looked at relatively few convalescent patients and had no early post-infection timepoints.

Sequence data for DNA of cultured CD4+ T cells were generated by the Oncomine TCR Beta short-read assay. Each CDR3 protein gets one entry after TCRdb re-called the PCR reads with MiXCR. The sample has 15,000 to 25,000 distinct CDR3 sequences, around 53% seen once. The receptor's source is a human donor who had recovered from COVID-19. Sample: CD4+ T cells from blood, cultured in vitro. The chain employs TRBV6-4 and TRBJ1-2, with D unresolved. CDR3: CASSEAGRLNYGYTF. In nucleotides, the CDR3 is TGTGCCAGCAGTGAGGCAGGACGCCTTAACTATGGCTACACCTTC.